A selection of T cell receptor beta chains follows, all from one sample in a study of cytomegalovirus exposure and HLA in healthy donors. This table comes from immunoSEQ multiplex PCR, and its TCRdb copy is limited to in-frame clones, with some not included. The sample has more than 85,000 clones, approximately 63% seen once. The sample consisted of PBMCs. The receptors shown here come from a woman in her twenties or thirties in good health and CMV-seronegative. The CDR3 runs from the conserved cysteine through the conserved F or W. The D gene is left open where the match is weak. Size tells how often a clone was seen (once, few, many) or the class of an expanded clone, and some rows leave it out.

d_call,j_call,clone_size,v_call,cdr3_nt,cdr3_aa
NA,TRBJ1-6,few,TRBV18,TGTGCCAGCTCACCATTATTCCGGACAGTTTCACCCCTCCACTTT,CASSPLFRTVSPLHF
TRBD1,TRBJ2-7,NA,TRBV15,TGTGCCACCAGCGGTACTGACAGGGCGTACGAGCAGTACTTC,CATSGTDRAYEQYF
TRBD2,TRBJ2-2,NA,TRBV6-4,TGTGCCAGCAGTGCCCGGACTAGCGGAAGCACCGGGGAGCTGTTTTTT,CASSARTSGSTGELFF
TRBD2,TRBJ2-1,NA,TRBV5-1,TGCGCCAGCAGCACTGGGACTAGCGGCAATGAGCAGTTCTTC,CASSTGTSGNEQFF
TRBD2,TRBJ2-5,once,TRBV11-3,TGTGCCAGCAGCTTACGGGGGGAAGAGACCCAGTACTTC,CASSLRGEETQYF
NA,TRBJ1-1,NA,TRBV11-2,TGTGCCAGCATTAAACAGGGTAACACTGAAGCTTTCTTT,CASIKQGNTEAFF
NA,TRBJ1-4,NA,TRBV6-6,TGTGCCAGCAGGAGGCCCGAAGAAAAACTGTTTTTT,CASRRPEEKLFF
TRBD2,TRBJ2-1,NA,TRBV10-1,TGCGCCAGCAGTGAGTGCGGGGGGGTGGATGAGCAGTTCTTC,CASSECGGVDEQFF
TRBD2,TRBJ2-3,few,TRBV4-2,TGTGCCAGCAGCCTCTTAAGCGGGGGGGCCGATACGCAGTATTTT,CASSLLSGGADTQYF
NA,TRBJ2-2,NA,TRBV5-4,TGTGCCAGCAGCCCCATCCAGCAACTAACCGGGGAGCTGTTTTTT,CASSPIQQLTGELFF
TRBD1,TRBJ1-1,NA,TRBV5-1,TGCGCCAGCAGCTTGGGGACAGGGGCTACTGAAGCTTTCTTT,CASSLGTGATEAFF
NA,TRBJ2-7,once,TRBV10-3,TGTGCCATCAGTGAGGGTGGAGTCGAGCAGTACTTC,CAISEGGVEQYF
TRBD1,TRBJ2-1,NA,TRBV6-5,TGTGCCAGCAGTTACTCGAGCCAGGGGGCCTACAATGAGCAGTTCTTC,CASSYSSQGAYNEQFF
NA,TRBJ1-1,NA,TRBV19,TGTGCCAGTAGTATGCCCAGGGCCACTGAAGCTTTCTTT,CASSMPRATEAFF
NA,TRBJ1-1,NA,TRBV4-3,TGCGCCAGCAGCCCCCGTAAGGGGGATGGTCCTGAAGCTTTCTTT,CASSPRKGDGPEAFF
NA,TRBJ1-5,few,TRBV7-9,TGTGCCAGCAGCTTAGGCGGCAATAGCAATCAGCCCCAGCATTTT,CASSLGGNSNQPQHF
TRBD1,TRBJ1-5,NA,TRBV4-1,TGCGCCAGCAGCCACGGGACAGGGGGCGGTCAGCCCCAGCATTTT,CASSHGTGGGQPQHF
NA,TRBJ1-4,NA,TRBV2,TGTGCCAGCAGTGCCTACGGGACTAATGAAAAACTGTTTTTT,CASSAYGTNEKLFF
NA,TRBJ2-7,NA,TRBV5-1,TGCGCCAGCAGCAGGGGGTCCTACGAGCAGTACTTC,CASSRGSYEQYF
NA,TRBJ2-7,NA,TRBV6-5,TGTGCCAGCAGTACGATTACCAGGGATTCCTACGAGCAGTACTTC,CASSTITRDSYEQYF
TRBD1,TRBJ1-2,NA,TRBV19,TGTGCCAGTAGTAAACCCTCCGGGACAGGGGGCGAGGGCTACACCTTC,CASSKPSGTGGEGYTF
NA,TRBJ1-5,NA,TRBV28,TGTGCCAGTACAGTAAATCCTCAGCCCCAGCATTTT,CASTVNPQPQHF
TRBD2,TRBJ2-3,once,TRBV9,TGTGCCAGCAGCGGGACTAGCGTATGGGGTGGAGATACGCAGTATTTT,CASSGTSVWGGDTQYF
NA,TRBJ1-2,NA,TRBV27,TGTGCCAGCAGCAGCGTTGGGACAAACTATGGCTACACCTTC,CASSSVGTNYGYTF
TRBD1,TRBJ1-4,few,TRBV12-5,TGTGCTAGTGGTGGGGGACAGGGGCTGGAAAAACTGTTTTTT,CASGGGQGLEKLFF
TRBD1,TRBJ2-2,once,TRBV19,TGTGCCAGTACCCGGGACAGGGAATACACCGGGGAGCTGTTTTTT,CASTRDREYTGELFF
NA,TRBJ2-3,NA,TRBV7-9,TGTGCCAGCAGCTTCGATGGGGCTAGCACAGATACGCAGTATTTT,CASSFDGASTDTQYF
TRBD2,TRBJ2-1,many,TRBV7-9,TGTGCCAGCAGCGGGCTAGCGGGGGGTTACAATGAGCAGTTCTTC,CASSGLAGGYNEQFF
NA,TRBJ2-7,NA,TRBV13,TGTGCCAGCAGGAAAGGCGCCGGACGGACTCATACCTACGAGCAGTACTTC,CASRKGAGRTHTYEQYF
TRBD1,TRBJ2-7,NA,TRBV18,TGTGCCAGCTCACCAAACCAGGGGGCGACCTACGAGCAGTACTTC,CASSPNQGATYEQYF
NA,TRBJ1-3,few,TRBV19,TGTGCCAGTAGCCCCAGGACAGCTGGAAACACCATATATTTT,CASSPRTAGNTIYF
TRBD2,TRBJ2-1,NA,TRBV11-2,TGTGCCAGCAGCTTAGTTGGGGCGGGAGGTCGGGGATGGCAGTTCTTC,CASSLVGAGGRGWQFF
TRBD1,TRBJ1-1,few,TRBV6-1,TGTGCCAGCAGCCGGGACAGGGTGTCTGAAGCTTTCTTT,CASSRDRVSEAFF
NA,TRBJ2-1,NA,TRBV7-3,TGTGCCAGCAGCCCCGGACTACTTTATCGGGAGCAGTTCTTC,CASSPGLLYREQFF
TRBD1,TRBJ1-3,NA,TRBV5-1,TGCGCCAGCAGCGGGACAGGGGCTGGAAACACCATATATTTT,CASSGTGAGNTIYF
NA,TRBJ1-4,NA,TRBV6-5,TGTGCCAGCAGTTACTCAGGGGGAAGTGAAAAACTGTTTTTT,CASSYSGGSEKLFF
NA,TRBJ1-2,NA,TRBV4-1,TGCGCCAGCAGCCATGTGGGAAGGGAGTATGGCTACACCTTC,CASSHVGREYGYTF
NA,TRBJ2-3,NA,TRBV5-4,TGTGCCAGCAGCGTGAAGGGGGTGTACACAGATACGCAGTATTTT,CASSVKGVYTDTQYF
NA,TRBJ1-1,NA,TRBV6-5,TGTGCCAGCACGGACGGGGACTACACTGAAGCTTTCTTT,CASTDGDYTEAFF
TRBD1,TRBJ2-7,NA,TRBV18,TGTGCCAGCTCACCGGTTTCTGGGACAGGGCGTAACGAGCAGTACTTC,CASSPVSGTGRNEQYF
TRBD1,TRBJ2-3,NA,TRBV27,TGTGCCAGCAGTTTTTACAGGGGTCTGGGCACAGATACGCAGTATTTT,CASSFYRGLGTDTQYF
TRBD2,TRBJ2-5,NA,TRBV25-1,TGTGCCAGCAGTGAATTCGGGCTAGCGGGACGACAAGAGACCCAGTACTTC,CASSEFGLAGRQETQYF
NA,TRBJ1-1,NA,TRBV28,TGTGCCAGCAGTTTTCCGGACATGAACACTGAAGCTTTCTTT,CASSFPDMNTEAFF
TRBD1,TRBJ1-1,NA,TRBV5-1,TGCGCCAGCAGCCCGCCCGGGACAGTGAACACTGAAGCTTTCTTT,CASSPPGTVNTEAFF
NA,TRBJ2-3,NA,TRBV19,TGTGCCAGTAGTCCTGGGACAATGGCAGATACGCAGTATTTT,CASSPGTMADTQYF